This T cell receptor (beta chain) originates from a study of blood T cell repertoires in COVID-19. About the study: Donors in the United States, Italy and Spain gave samples during acute or convalescent COVID-19.

The CDR3 length is 14 residues. CDR1 is ENHRY, CDR2 SYGVKD, per germline. The V gene lost 3 bases and the J gene lost 7 bases, with 15 bases spanning the gap. This study enrolled people aged 18 to 89 from approximately 25 US geographic areas. Each recovered donor of Cohort 3 presented with two negative PCRs, clearance, or symptom resolution. Authors' analysis steps: Estimates of nucleated cell counts were drawn from the amplification of reference gene primers. Assay: immunoSEQ multiplex PCR; the TCRdb copy retains only in-frame clones and omits some. V, J and clone size reflect that table, while D and trimming were determined from the DNA. This sample carries around 300,000 clones, around 90% of them seen once, and the ten largest clones take approximately 1%.

The sequenced sample was PBMCs or T cells enriched from blood (not recorded which). V is TRBV10-3 and J is TRBJ1-2; a possible D gene is TRBD1 (5 bases). The source is a woman in her twenties or thirties who had recovered from COVID-19. For the CDR3, the DNA is TGTGCCATCAGTGATTCCCATGGGACTGCTGGCTACACCTTC. Its protein product is CAISDSHGTAGYTF.